This T cell receptor (beta chain) is drawn from a study of neurological immune-mediated disorders. The unsorted libraries were made from 2 million PBMCs kept at -80 C. Template-switch 5'RACE cDNA synthesis added a 10-nucleotide unique molecular identifier. MiXCR, applied by TCRdb to the 5' RACE reads, yields one record per CDR3 protein. This table has tens of thousands of distinct CDR3 sequences, about 15% appearing once. The CDR3 is 17 amino acids. Germline V gene sequence: CDR1 SGHTA, CDR2 FQGNSA. V was shortened by 1 base and J by 4 bases, with 19 bases between the two germline ends. This clonotype was picked up a small number of times.

The source of this sequence is a woman aged 35 to 49 in good health. The V call is TRBV7-2, the J call TRBJ2-5, with D maybe TRBD2 (6 bases). The sample taken for sequencing was PBMCs. The CDR3 nucleotides are TGTGCCAGCAGCTTAGGGCCGGGAGCGTCGATAGGAGAGACCCAGTACTTC. Residues: CASSLGPGASIGETQYF.